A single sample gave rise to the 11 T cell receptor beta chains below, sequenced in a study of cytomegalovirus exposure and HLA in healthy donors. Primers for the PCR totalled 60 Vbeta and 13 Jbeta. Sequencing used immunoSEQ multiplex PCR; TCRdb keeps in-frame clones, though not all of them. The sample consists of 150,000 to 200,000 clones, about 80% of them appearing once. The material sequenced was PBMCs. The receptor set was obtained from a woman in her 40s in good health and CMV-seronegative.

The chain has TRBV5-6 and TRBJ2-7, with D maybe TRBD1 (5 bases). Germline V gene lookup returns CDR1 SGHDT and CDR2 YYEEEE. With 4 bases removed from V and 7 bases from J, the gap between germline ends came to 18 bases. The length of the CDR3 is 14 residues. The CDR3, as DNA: TGTGCCAGCAGCATAGGTCAGGGCTTGGGGGAGCAGTACTTC. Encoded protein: CASSIGQGLGEQYF. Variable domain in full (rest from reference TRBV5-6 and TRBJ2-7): DAGVTQSPTHLIKTRGQQVTLRCSPKSGHDTVSWYQQALGQGPQFIFQYYEEEERQRGNFPDRFSGHQFPNYSSELNVNALLLGDSALYLCASSIGQGLGEQYFGPGTRLTVT.

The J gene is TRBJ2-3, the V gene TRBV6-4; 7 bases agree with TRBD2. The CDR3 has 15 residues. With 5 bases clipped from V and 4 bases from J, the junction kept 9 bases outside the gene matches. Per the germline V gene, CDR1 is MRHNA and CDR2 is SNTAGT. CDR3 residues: CASSFLAGEADTQYF. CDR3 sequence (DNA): TGTGCCAGCAGTTTTCTTGCGGGAGAGGCAGATACGCAGTATTTT.

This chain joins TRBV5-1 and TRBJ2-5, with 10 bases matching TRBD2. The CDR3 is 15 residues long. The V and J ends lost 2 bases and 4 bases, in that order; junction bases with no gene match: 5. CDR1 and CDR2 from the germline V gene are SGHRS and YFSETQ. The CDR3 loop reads CASSFLAGEVETQYF. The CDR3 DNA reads TGCGCCAGCAGCTTTCTAGCGGGAGAGGTAGAGACCCAGTACTTC.

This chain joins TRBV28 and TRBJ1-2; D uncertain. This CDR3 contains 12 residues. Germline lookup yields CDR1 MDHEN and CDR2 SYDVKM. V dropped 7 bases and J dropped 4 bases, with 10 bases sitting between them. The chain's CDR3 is CASKVGSYGYTF. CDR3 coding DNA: TGTGCCAGCAAAGTGGGCTCCTATGGCTACACCTTC.

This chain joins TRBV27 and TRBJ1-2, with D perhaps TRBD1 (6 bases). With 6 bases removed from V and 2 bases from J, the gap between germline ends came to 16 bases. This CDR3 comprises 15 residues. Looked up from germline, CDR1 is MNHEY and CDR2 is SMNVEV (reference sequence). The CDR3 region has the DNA TGTGCCAGCAGCTCAACCGACAGGCCCAACTATGGCTACACCTTC. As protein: CASSSTDRPNYGYTF.

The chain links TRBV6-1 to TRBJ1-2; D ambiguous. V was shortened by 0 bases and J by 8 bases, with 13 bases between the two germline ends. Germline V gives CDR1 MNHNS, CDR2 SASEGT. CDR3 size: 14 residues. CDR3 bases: TGTGCCAGCAGTGAAGCGTGGGAGTATCGCGGCTACACCTTC. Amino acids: CASSEAWEYRGYTF.

The CDR3 reads CASSLFSGNQPQHF. The CDR3 bases are TGTGCCAGCAGCTTGTTCTCCGGGAATCAGCCCCAGCATTTT. The chain couples TRBV5-6 to TRBJ1-5; D gene unclear. The germline V gene encodes CDR1 SGHDT and CDR2 YYEEEE. The CDR3 runs 14 residues. Trimming cost V 1 base and J 4 bases, with 9 bases left between them. Together with reference TRBV5-6 and TRBJ1-5, the CDR3 gives the full variable domain: DAGVTQSPTHLIKTRGQQVTLRCSPKSGHDTVSWYQQALGQGPQFIFQYYEEEERQRGNFPDRFSGHQFPNYSSELNVNALLLGDSALYLCASSLFSGNQPQHFGDGTRLSIL.

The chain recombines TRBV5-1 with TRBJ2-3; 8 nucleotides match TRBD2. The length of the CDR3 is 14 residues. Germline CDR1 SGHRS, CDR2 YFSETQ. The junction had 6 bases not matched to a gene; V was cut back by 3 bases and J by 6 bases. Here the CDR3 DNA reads TGCGCCAGCAGCTCCCGGGAGGGACGGGATACGCAGTATTTT. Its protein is CASSSREGRDTQYF.

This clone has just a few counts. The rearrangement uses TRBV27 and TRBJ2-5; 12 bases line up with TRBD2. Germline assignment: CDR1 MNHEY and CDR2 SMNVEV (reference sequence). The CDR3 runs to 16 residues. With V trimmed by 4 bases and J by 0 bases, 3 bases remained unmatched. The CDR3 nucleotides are TGTGCCAGCAGTTCCCGGACTAGCGGGGACCAAGAGACCCAGTACTTC. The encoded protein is CASSSRTSGDQETQYF.

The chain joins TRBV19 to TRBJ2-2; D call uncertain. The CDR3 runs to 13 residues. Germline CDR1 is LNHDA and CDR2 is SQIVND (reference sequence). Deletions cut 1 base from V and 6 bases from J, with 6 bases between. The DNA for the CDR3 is TGTGCCAGTAGTATAGGGAGTTCCGGGGAGCTGTTTTTT. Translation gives CASSIGSSGELFF.

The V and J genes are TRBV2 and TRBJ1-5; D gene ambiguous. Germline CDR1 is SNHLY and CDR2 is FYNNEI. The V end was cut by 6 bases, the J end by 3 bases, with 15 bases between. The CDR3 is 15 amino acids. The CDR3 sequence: CASSEAYGINQPQHF. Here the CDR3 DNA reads TGTGCCAGCAGCGAGGCATACGGCATCAATCAGCCCCAGCATTTT.